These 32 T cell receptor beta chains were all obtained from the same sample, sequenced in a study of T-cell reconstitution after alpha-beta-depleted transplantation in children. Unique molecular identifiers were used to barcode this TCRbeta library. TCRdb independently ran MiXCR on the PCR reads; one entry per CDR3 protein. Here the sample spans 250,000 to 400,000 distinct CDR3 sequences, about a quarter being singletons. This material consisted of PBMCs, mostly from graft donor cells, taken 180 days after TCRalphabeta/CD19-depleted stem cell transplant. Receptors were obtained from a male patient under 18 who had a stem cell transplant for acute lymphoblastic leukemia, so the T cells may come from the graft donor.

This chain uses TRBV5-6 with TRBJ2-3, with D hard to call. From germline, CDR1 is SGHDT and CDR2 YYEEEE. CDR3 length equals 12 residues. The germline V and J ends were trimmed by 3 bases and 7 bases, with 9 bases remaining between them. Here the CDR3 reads CASSWFSNTQYF. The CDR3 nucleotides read TGTGCCAGCAGCTGGTTCTCAAATACGCAGTATTTT.

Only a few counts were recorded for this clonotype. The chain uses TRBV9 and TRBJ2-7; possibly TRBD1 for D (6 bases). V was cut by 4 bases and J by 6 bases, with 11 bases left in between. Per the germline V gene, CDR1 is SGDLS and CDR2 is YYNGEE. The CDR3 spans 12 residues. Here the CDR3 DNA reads TGTGCCAGCAGCCCCCCAGGGGCCGAGCAGTACTTC. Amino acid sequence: CASSPPGAEQYF.

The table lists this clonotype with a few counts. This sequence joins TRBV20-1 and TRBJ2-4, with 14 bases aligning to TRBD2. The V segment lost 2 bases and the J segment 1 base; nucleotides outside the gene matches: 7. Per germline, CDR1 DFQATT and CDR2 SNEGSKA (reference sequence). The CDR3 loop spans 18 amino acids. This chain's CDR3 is CSARRLAGGLGAKNIQYF. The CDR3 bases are TGCAGTGCTAGAAGACTAGCGGGAGGGCTTGGGGCCAAAAACATTCAGTACTTC.

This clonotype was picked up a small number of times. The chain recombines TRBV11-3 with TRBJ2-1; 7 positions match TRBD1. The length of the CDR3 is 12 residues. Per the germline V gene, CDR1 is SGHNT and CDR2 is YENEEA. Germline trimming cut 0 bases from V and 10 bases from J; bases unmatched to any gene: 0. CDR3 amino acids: CASSLETGEQFF. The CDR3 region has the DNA TGTGCCAGCAGCTTAGAGACAGGGGAGCAGTTCTTC.

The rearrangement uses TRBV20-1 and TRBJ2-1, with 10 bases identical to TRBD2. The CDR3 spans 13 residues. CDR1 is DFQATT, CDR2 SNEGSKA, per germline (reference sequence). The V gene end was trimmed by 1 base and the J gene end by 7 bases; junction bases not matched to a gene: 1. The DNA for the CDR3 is TGCAGTGCTAGAGTAGCGGGAGGTAATGAGCAGTTCTTC. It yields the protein CSARVAGGNEQFF.

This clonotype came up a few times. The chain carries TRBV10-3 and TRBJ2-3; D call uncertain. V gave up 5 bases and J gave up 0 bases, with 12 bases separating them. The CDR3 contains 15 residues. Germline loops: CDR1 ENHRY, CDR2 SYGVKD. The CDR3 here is CAISSRSDSTDTQYF. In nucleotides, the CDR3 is TGTGCCATCAGTTCAAGGTCGGACAGCACAGATACGCAGTATTTT.

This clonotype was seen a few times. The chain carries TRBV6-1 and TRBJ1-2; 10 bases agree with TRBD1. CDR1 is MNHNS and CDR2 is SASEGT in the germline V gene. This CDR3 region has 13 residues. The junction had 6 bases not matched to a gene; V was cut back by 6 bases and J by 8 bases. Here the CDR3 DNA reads TGTGCCAGCAGGAAGGGGACAGGGGTCGGCTACACCTTC. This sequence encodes CASRKGTGVGYTF.

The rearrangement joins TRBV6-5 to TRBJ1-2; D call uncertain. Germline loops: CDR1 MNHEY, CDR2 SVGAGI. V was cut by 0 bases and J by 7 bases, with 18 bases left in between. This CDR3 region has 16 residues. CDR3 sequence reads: CASSYSMNSGDIGYTF. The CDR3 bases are TGTGCCAGCAGTTACTCGATGAATTCCGGGGATATTGGCTACACCTTC.

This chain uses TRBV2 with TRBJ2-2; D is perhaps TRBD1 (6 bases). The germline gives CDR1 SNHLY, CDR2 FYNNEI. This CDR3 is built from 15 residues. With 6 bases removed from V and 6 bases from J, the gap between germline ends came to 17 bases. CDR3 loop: CASRAEGPGAGELFF. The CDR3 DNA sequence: TGTGCCAGCAGGGCCGAGGGGCCAGGGGCCGGGGAGCTGTTTTTT.

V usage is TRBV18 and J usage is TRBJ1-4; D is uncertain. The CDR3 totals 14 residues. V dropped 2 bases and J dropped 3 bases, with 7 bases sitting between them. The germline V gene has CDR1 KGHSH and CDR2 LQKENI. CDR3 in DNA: TGTGCCAGCTCACCAGGGTCTGCTAATGAAAAACTGTTTTTT. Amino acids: CASSPGSANEKLFF. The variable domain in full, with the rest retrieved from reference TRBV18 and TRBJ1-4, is NAGVMQNPRHLVRRRGQEARLRCSPMKGHSHVYWYRQLPEEGLKFMVYLQKENIIDESGMPKERFSAEFPKEGPSILRIQQVVRGDSAAYFCASSPGSANEKLFFGSGTQLSVL.

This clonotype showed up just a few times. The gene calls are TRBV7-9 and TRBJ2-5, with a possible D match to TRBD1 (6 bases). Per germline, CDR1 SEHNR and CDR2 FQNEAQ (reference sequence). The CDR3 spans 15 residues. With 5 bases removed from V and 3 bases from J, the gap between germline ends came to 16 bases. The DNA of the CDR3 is TGTGCCAGCAGCCCTATTCAGGGGTCCAAAGAGACCCAGTACTTC. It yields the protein CASSPIQGSKETQYF. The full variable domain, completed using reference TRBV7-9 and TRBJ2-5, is DTGVSQNPRHKITKRGQNVTFRCDPISEHNRLYWYRQTLGQGPEFLTYFQNEAQLEKSRLLSDRFSAERPKGSFSTLEIQRTEQGDSAMYLCASSPIQGSKETQYFGPGTRLLVL.

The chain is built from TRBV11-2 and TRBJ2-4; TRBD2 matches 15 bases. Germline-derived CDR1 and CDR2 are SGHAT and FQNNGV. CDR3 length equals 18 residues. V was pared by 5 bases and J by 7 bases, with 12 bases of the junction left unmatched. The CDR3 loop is CASSDELSGLAGGNIQYF. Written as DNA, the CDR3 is TGTGCCAGCAGCGATGAGCTTTCGGGACTAGCGGGAGGTAACATTCAGTACTTC.

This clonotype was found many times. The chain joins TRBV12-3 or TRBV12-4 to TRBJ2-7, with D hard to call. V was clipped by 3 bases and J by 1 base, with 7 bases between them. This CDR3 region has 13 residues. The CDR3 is CASSLGFSYEQYF. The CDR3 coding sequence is TGTGCCAGCAGTTTGGGGTTTTCCTACGAGCAGTACTTC.

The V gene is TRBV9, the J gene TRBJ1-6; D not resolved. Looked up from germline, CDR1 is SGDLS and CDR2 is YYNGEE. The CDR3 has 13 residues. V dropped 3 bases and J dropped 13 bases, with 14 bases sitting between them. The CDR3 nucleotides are TGTGCCAGCAGCGCATCCCAAGGGCAGCCCCTCCACTTT. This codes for CASSASQGQPLHF.

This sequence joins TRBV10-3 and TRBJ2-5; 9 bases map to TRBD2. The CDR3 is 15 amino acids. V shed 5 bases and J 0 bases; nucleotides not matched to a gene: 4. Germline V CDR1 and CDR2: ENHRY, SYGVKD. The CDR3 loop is CAISLAGLYQETQYF. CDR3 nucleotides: TGTGCCATCAGTCTAGCGGGATTATACCAAGAGACCCAGTACTTC.

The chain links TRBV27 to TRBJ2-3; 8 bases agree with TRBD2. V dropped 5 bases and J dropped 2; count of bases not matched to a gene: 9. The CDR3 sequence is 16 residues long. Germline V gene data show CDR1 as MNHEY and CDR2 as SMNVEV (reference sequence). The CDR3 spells CASSLRPLAATDTQYF. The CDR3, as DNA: TGTGCCAGCAGTCTCCGTCCACTAGCGGCCACAGATACGCAGTATTTT.

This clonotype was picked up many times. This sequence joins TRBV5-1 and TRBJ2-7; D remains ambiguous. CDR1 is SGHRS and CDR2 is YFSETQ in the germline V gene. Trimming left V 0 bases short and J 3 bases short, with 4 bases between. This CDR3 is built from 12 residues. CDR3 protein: CASSLEDYEQYF. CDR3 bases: TGCGCCAGCAGCTTGGAAGACTACGAGCAGTACTTC.

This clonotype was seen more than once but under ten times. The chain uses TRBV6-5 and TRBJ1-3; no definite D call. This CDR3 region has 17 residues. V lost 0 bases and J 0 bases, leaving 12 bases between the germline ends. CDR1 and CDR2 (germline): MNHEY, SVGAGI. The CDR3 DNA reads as TGTGCCAGCAGTTACTCGCCAGGACCCTTCTCTGGAAACACCATATATTTT. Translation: CASSYSPGPFSGNTIYF.

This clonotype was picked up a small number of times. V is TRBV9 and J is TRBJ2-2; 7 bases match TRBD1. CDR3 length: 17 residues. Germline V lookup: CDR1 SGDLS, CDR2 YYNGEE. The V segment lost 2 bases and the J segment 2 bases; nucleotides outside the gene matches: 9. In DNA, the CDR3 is TGTGCCAGCAGCGTGATGGGCGGACAGGTCAACACCGGGGAGCTGTTTTTT. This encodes CASSVMGGQVNTGELFF.

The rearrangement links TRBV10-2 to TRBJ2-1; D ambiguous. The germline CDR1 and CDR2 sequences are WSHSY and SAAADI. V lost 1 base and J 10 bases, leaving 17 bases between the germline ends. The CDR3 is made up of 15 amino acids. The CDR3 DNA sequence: TGCGCCAGCAGTGAGTATCGCCGCCTGATCAGGGAGCAGTTCTTC. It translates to CASSEYRRLIREQFF.

The DNA for the CDR3 is TGCGCCAGCAGCCAGGGGGGACTAGCGGGGCAAGAGACCCAGTACTTC. Encoded protein: CASSQGGLAGQETQYF. The rearrangement uses TRBV4-1 and TRBJ2-5; TRBD2 matches 13 bases. The ends lost 3 bases at V and 2 bases at J; junction bases unmatched: 3. The CDR3 has 16 residues. CDR1 MGHRA and CDR2 YSYEKL come from the germline V gene.

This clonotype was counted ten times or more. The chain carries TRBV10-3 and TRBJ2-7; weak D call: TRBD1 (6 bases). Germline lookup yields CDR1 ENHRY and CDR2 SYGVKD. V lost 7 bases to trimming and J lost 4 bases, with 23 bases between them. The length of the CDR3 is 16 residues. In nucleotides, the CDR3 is TGTGCCATCACACCGTACCGGGACAAGGGCTCGTACGAGCAGTACTTC. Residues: CAITPYRDKGSYEQYF.

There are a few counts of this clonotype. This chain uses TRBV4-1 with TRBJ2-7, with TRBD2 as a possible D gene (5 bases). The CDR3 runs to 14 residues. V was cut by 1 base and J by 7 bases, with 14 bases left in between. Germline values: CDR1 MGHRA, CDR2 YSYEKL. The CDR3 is CASSQGSDDYEQYF. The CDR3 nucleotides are TGCGCCAGCAGCCAAGGTTCAGATGACTATGAGCAGTACTTC.

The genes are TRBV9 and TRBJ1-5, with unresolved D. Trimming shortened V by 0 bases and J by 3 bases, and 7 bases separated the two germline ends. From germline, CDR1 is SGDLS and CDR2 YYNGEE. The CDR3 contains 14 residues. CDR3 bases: TGTGCCAGCAGCGTAGGGGCAGTCAATCAGCCCCAGCATTTT. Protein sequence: CASSVGAVNQPQHF.

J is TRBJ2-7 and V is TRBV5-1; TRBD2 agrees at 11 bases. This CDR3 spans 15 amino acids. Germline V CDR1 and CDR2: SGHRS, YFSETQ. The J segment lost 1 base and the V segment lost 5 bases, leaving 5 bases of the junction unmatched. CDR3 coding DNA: TGCGCCAGCAGACCGGGACTAGCGGTGTCCTACGAGCAGTACTTC. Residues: CASRPGLAVSYEQYF.

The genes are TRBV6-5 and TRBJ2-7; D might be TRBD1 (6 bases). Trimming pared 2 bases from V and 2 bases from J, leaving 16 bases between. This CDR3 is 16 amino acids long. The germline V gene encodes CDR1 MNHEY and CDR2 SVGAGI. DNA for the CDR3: TGTGCCAGCAGTTACGCCCCGGGACATGGGACCTACGAGCAGTACTTC. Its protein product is CASSYAPGHGTYEQYF.

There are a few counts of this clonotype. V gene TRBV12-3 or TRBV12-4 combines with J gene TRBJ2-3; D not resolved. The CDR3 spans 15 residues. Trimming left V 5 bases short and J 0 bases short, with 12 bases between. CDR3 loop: CASSPQSSSTDTQYF. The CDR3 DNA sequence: TGTGCCAGCAGTCCCCAATCTTCTAGCACAGATACGCAGTATTTT.

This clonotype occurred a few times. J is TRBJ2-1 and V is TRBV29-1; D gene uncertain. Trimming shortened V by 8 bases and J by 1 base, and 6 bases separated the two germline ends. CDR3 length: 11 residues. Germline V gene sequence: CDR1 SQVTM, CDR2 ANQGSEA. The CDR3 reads CSPRSYNEQFF. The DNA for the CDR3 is TGCAGCCCCCGTTCCTACAATGAGCAGTTCTTC.

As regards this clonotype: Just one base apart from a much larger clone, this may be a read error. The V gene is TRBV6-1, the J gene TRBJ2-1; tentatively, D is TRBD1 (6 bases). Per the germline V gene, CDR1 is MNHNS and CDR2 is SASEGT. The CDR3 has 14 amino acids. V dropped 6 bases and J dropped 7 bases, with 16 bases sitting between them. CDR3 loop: CASRCQGRGNEQFF. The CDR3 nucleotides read TGTGCCAGCAGGTGCCAGGGGAGAGGTAATGAGCAGTTCTTC.

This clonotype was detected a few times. This CDR3 is CATSADSNQPQHF. The DNA of the CDR3 is TGTGCCACCAGTGCGGATAGCAATCAGCCCCAGCATTTT. V is TRBV24-1 and J is TRBJ1-5; no reliable D call. V lost 5 bases and J 0 bases, leaving 4 bases between the germline ends. CDR1 and CDR2 (germline): KGHDR, SFDVKD. The CDR3 has 13 amino acids.

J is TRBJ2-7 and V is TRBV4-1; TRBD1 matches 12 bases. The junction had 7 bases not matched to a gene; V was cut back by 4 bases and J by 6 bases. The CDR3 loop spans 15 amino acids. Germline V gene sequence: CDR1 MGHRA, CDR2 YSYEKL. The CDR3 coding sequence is TGCGCCAGCAGCCCTGGGACAGGGGGCGGCTTCGAGCAGTACTTC. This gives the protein CASSPGTGGGFEQYF.

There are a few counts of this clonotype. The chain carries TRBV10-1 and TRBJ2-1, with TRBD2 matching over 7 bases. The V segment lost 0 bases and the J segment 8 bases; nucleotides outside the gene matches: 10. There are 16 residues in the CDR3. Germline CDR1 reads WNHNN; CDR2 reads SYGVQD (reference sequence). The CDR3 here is CASSESRWGGEYEQFF. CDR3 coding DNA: TGCGCCAGCAGTGAGTCGCGGTGGGGGGGGGAGTATGAGCAGTTCTTC.